The following is a T cell receptor (beta chain) sequence with its context. These data originate in a study of blood T cell repertoires in COVID-19. Overall study: Samples came from the United States, Italy and Spain, spanning acute and convalescent COVID-19.

Only in-frame clones appear in the TCRdb table, and some are missing; sequencing was by immunoSEQ multiplex PCR. The repertoire holds 250,000 or so clones, with over 80% as singletons. Germline CDR1 is SGHTA and CDR2 is FQGNSA. The CDR3 has 11 amino acids. V was pared by 2 bases and J by 4 bases, with 3 bases between. J is TRBJ2-7 and V is TRBV7-2; no clear D. The sequence came from a woman between 40 and 55 years old who had recovered from COVID-19. Sequenced material: peripheral blood. The CDR3 DNA follows: TGTGCCAGCAGCTTACAATACGAGCAGTACTTC. It specifies CASSLQYEQYF.